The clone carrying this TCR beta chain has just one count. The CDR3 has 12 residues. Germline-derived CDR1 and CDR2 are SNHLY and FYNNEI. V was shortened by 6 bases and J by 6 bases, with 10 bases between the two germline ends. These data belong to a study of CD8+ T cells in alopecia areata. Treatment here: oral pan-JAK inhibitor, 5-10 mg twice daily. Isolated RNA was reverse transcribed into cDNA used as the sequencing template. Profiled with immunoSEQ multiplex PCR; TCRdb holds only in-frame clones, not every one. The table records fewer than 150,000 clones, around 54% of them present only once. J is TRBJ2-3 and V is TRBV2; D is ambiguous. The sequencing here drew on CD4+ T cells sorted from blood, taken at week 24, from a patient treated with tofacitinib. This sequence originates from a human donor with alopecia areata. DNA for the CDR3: TGTGCCAGCAGATGGTACTCTGATACGCAGTATTTT. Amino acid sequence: CASRWYSDTQYF.